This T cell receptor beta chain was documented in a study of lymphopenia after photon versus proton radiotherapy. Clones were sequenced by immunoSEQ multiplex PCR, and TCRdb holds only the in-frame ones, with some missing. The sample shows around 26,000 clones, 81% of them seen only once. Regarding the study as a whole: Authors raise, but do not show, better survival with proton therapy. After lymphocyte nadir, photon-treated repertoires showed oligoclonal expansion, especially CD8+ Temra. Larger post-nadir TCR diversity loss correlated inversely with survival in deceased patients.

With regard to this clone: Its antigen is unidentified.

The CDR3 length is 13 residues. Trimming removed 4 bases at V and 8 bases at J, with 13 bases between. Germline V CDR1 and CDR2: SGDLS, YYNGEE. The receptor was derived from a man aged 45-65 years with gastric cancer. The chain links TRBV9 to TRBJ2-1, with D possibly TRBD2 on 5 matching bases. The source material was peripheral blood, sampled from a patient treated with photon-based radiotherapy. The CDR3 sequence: CASSSRDWDEQFF. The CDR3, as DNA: TGTGCCAGCAGCTCGAGGGATTGGGATGAGCAGTTCTTC. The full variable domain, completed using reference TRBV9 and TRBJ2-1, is DSGVTQTPKHLITATGQRVTLRCSPRSGDLSVYWYQQSLDQGLQFLIQYYNGEERAKGNILERFSAQQFPDLHSELNLSSLELGDSALYFCASSSRDWDEQFFGPGTRLTVL.